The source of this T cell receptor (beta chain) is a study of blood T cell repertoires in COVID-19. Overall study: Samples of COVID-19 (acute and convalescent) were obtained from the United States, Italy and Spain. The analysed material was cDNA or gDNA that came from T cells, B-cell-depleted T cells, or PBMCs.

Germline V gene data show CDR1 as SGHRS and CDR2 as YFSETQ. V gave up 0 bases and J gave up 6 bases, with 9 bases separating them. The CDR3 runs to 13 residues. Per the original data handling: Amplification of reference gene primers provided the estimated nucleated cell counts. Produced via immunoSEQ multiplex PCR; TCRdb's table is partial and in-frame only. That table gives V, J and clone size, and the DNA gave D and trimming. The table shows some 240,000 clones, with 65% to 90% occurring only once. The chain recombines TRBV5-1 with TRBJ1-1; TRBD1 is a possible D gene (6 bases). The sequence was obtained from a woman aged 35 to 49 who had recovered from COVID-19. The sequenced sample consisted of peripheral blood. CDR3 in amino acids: CASSLATGSEAFF. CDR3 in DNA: TGCGCCAGCAGCTTGGCAACAGGGTCTGAAGCTTTCTTT.